A single sample gave rise to the 23 T cell receptor beta chains below, sequenced in a study of identical twins. In TCRdb, the 5' RACE reads were re-called with MiXCR into one record per CDR3 protein. The sample consists of around 490,000 distinct CDR3 sequences, approximately 20% of them appearing once. Separately, the same data were catalogued under a study of yellow fever vaccine responses in identical twins.

Source material: CD4+ T cells sorted from blood. These receptors originate from a woman under 30 in good health.

This clonotype was detected many times. This CDR3 is CASSQGQTNTEAFF. In nucleotides, the CDR3 is TGCGCCAGCAGCCAAGGACAAACGAACACTGAAGCTTTCTTT. V and J are TRBV4-1 and TRBJ1-1; no clear D gene. The CDR3 has 14 amino acids. Trimming shortened V by 1 base and J by 1 base, and 7 bases separated the two germline ends. From germline, CDR1 is MGHRA and CDR2 YSYEKL.

The chain recombines TRBV6-1 with TRBJ2-5; 10 bases match TRBD2. CDR1 is MNHNS, CDR2 SASEGT, per germline. The CDR3 covers 18 residues. Trimming at V came to 3 bases and at J to 2 bases, leaving 12 bases not matched to a gene. CDR3 coding DNA: TGTGCCAGCAGTGATCGACCGACTACTAGCGGGGCTCAAGAGACCCAGTACTTC. It specifies CASSDRPTTSGAQETQYF.

The chain is built from TRBV20-1 and TRBJ1-6; TRBD1 might be the D (6 bases). The V gene's germline CDR1 is DFQATT and CDR2 SNEGSKA (reference sequence). There are 14 residues in the CDR3. V lost 3 bases to trimming and J lost 6 bases, with 12 bases between them. The CDR3 coding sequence is TGCAGTGCTAGGAGGGGGGCCCCTAATTCACCCCTCCACTTT. Encoded protein: CSARRGAPNSPLHF.

In this sample, this clonotype turned up a few times. The V and J genes are TRBV20-1 and TRBJ1-5; D is perhaps TRBD1 (5 bases). The V and J ends lost 1 base and 4 bases respectively, with 11 bases between them. The CDR3 contains 14 residues. Germline lookup yields CDR1 DFQATT and CDR2 SNEGSKA (reference sequence). As DNA, the CDR3 is TGCAGTGCTAGAGTGGCGGGGCCAAATCAGCCCCAGCATTTT. Its translation is CSARVAGPNQPQHF.

There are a few counts of this clonotype. This rearrangement joins TRBV2 to TRBJ2-7, with D perhaps TRBD1 (6 bases). The ends were cut back, 3 bases at V and 2 bases at J, with 8 bases in the middle. Germline CDR1 is SNHLY and CDR2 is FYNNEI. The CDR3 sequence is 13 residues long. The CDR3 DNA reads TGTGCCAGCAGTGACGACAGGCCCTACGAGCAGTACTTC. This sequence encodes CASSDDRPYEQYF. Combining the CDR3 with reference TRBV2 and TRBJ2-7 gives the whole variable domain EPEVTQTPSHQVTQMGQEVILRCVPISNHLYFYWYRQILGQKVEFLVSFYNNEISEKSEIFDDQFSVERPDGSNFTLKIRSTKLEDSAMYFCASSDDRPYEQYFGPGTRLTVT.

This clonotype was observed a handful of times. The V and J genes are TRBV7-3 and TRBJ2-3; D may match TRBD1 or TRBD2 (5 bases each). From germline, CDR1 is SGHTA and CDR2 FQGTGA. V was pared by 6 bases and J by 0 bases, with 13 bases between. This CDR3 is built from 15 residues. The CDR3 DNA follows: TGTGCCAGCAGTTTCTGGGGGACCAGCACAGATACGCAGTATTTT. This sequence encodes CASSFWGTSTDTQYF.

The rearrangement joins TRBV5-1 to TRBJ2-5; no reliable D call. Per the germline V gene, CDR1 is SGHRS and CDR2 is YFSETQ. Trimming removed 5 bases at V and 2 bases at J, with 13 bases between. The CDR3 is 14 residues long. The DNA for the CDR3 is TGCGCCAGCAGTCCAGACTGGGGACAAGAGACCCAGTACTTC. Its translation: CASSPDWGQETQYF.

The rearrangement uses TRBV7-3 and TRBJ1-1; tentatively, D is TRBD1 (6 bases). Trimming removed 1 base at V and 1 base at J, with 13 bases between. Germline V CDR1 and CDR2: SGHTA, FQGTGA. This CDR3 is 16 amino acids long. In DNA, the CDR3 is TGTGCCAGCAGCTTAAGGTCTGGAGGGGGGAACACTGAAGCTTTCTTT. Translated, it gives CASSLRSGGGNTEAFF.

In its sample, this clonotype was seen a few times. The genes are TRBV7-9 and TRBJ1-5, with a weak D call TRBD1 (5 bases). The CDR3 is made up of 14 amino acids. Deletions cut 4 bases from V and 3 bases from J, with 10 bases between. Per the germline V gene, CDR1 is SEHNR and CDR2 is FQNEAQ (reference sequence). The CDR3 nucleotides read TGTGCCAGCAGCTGGGGGACCGCCAATCAGCCCCAGCATTTT. Amino acid sequence: CASSWGTANQPQHF.

This clonotype was found a few times. The rearrangement links TRBV20-1 to TRBJ2-1, with 8 bases aligning to TRBD1. From germline, CDR1 is DFQATT and CDR2 SNEGSKA (reference sequence). CDR3 length: 13 amino acids. With V trimmed by 5 bases and J by 7 bases, 7 bases remained unmatched. CDR3 amino acids: CSAHQTGVNEQFF. The DNA of the CDR3 is TGCAGTGCTCACCAGACAGGGGTTAATGAGCAGTTCTTC.

The chain uses TRBV12-3 or TRBV12-4 and TRBJ2-2, with D unresolved. V lost 6 bases and J lost 5, with 16 bases in between. The CDR3 is 15 amino acids. The CDR3: CASRPSMDRTGELFF. The CDR3, as DNA: TGTGCCAGCAGACCCAGCATGGATCGAACCGGGGAGCTGTTTTTT.

This clonotype was counted between two and nine times. J is TRBJ2-5 and V is TRBV4-1; 8 bases are a match to TRBD2. Germline trimming cut 6 bases from V and 5 bases from J; bases unmatched to any gene: 5. The CDR3 has 13 residues. Germline V gives CDR1 MGHRA, CDR2 YSYEKL. The CDR3 here is CASRRTSMETQYF. The CDR3 nucleotides read TGCGCCAGCAGACGGACTAGCATGGAGACCCAGTACTTC.

J is TRBJ2-1 and V is TRBV5-1, with no clear D. V lost 0 bases and J 10 bases, leaving 8 bases between the germline ends. CDR3 length: 12 amino acids. CDR1 is SGHRS and CDR2 is YFSETQ in the germline V gene. The CDR3 reads CASSLVGKEQFF. The CDR3 DNA reads TGCGCCAGCAGCTTGGTTGGGAAAGAGCAGTTCTTC.

The rearrangement uses TRBV12-3 or TRBV12-4 and TRBJ1-5, with no clear D. The CDR3 sequence is 15 residues long. Trimming pared 6 bases from V and 0 bases from J, leaving 12 bases between. CDR3 DNA sequence: TGTGCCAGCAGCTCGACCCTGGCTAGCAATCAGCCCCAGCATTTT. Encoded protein: CASSSTLASNQPQHF.

This clonotype was counted a few times. The chain is built from TRBV12-3 or TRBV12-4 and TRBJ1-1; maybe TRBD1 (6 bases). The germline V and J ends were trimmed by 6 bases and 1 base, with 18 bases remaining between them. The CDR3 is made up of 16 amino acids. The CDR3 DNA follows: TGTGCCAGCAGCCTAAAGTGGGGACACCGGAACACTGAAGCTTTCTTT. It yields the protein CASSLKWGHRNTEAFF.

The rearrangement links TRBV29-1 to TRBJ2-3; maybe TRBD1 (5 bases). The CDR3 has 11 residues. Germline V gene data show CDR1 as SQVTM and CDR2 as ANQGSEA. This CDR3 is CSTRVTDTQYF. The CDR3 DNA follows: TGCAGTACCAGGGTAACGGATACGCAGTATTTT.

V usage is TRBV20-1 and J usage is TRBJ1-2, with 7 bases that match TRBD1. The junction had 7 bases not matched to a gene; V was cut back by 6 bases and J by 6 bases. Germline V gene lookup returns CDR1 DFQATT and CDR2 SNEGSKA (reference sequence). The CDR3 has 12 residues. CDR3 nucleotide sequence: TGCAGTGCGCGACAGGGTGGGGATGGCTACACCTTC. This sequence encodes CSARQGGDGYTF.

This clonotype occurred a few times. The chain is built from TRBV12-3 or TRBV12-4 and TRBJ2-1; D remains unclear. V lost 2 bases to trimming and J lost 8 bases, with 16 bases between them. CDR3 length equals 15 residues. This CDR3 reads CASSLPGGPEDEQFF. DNA of the CDR3: TGTGCCAGCAGTTTACCGGGCGGACCCGAGGATGAGCAGTTCTTC.

This clonotype has only a few counts. The gene calls are TRBV2 and TRBJ2-7; 10 positions match TRBD2. This CDR3 has 16 amino acids. Trimming removed 7 bases from V and 2 bases from J; junction bases left unmatched: 11. Germline V gene lookup returns CDR1 SNHLY and CDR2 FYNNEI. This CDR3 is CASNLPGTSDAYEQYF. Written as DNA, the CDR3 is TGTGCCAGCAACCTACCCGGGACTAGCGATGCCTACGAGCAGTACTTC.

This clonotype was seen a few times. V is TRBV3-1 and J is TRBJ2-4; D uncertain. CDR3 size: 18 residues. Germline CDR1 LGHDT, CDR2 YNNKEL (reference sequence). Trimming removed 0 bases at V and 0 bases at J, with 15 bases between. CDR3 DNA: TGTGCCAGCAGCCAAGATGGAGTTCAGAGAAGAGCCAAAAACATTCAGTACTTC. It translates to CASSQDGVQRRAKNIQYF.

The gene calls are TRBV7-9 and TRBJ2-1; a possible D gene is TRBD1 (6 bases). CDR1 is SEHNR, CDR2 FQNEAQ, per germline (reference sequence). CDR3 length equals 13 residues. Trimming removed 5 bases at V and 12 bases at J, with 17 bases between. For the CDR3, the DNA is TGTGCCAGCAGCGCTATGTACAGGGTTGGGCAGTTCTTC. It specifies CASSAMYRVGQFF.

This chain links TRBV4-1 with TRBJ2-5; D remains unclear. The CDR3 contains 13 residues. The ends were cut back, 1 base at V and 5 bases at J, with 8 bases in the middle. The germline gives CDR1 MGHRA, CDR2 YSYEKL. CDR3 loop: CASSQGALETQYF. For the CDR3, the DNA is TGCGCCAGCAGCCAAGGTGCGCTGGAGACCCAGTACTTC.

This clonotype has more than one count but fewer than ten. The chain carries TRBV29-1 and TRBJ2-1; 8 bases align to TRBD2. The CDR3 extends over 16 amino acids. CDR1 is SQVTM and CDR2 is ANQGSEA in the germline V gene. Trimming removed 0 bases from V and 4 bases from J; junction bases left unmatched: 8. The CDR3 DNA reads TGCAGCGTTGAAGATCCCAGCGGGGGAACATACAATGAGCAGTTCTTC. Its protein is CSVEDPSGGTYNEQFF.